Listed below are T cell receptor beta chains from one sample, sequenced in a study of OX40 agonist ivuxolimab in advanced cancers. Generated by immunoSEQ multiplex PCR, the TCRdb table keeps only in-frame clones and is missing some. The table lists 50,000 to 65,000 clones, 70% to 90% of them singletons. This sample comprised CD4+ or CD8+ T cells sorted from blood, obtained in a trial of the OX40 agonist ivuxolimab. Receptors were obtained from an adult with an advanced solid tumor such as melanoma, head and neck, liver or kidney cancer. The CDR3 runs from the conserved cysteine through the conserved F or W. D genes are given only for firm matches. Part of the rows lack a size; the others show once, few, many or a class for expanded clones.

clone size: NA
D gene: NA
J gene: TRBJ1-2
CDR3 length: 12
V gene: TRBV28
CDR3 DNA: TGTGCCAGCACCAAACCGCCCGGGGGCTACACCTTC
CDR3 protein: CASTKPPGGYTF

clone size: NA
D gene: TRBD1
J gene: TRBJ1-6
CDR3 length: 17
V gene: TRBV7-9
CDR3 DNA: TGTGCCAGCAGCCCCACAGGGGTCAGCTCCTATAATTCACCCCTCCACTTT
CDR3 protein: CASSPTGVSSYNSPLHF

clone size: NA
D gene: TRBD2
J gene: TRBJ2-2
CDR3 length: 16
V gene: TRBV9
CDR3 DNA: TGTGCCAGCAGCGTCGGCGGGGGTGAAGGCACCGGGGAGCTGTTTTTT
CDR3 protein: CASSVGGGEGTGELFF

clone size: once
D gene: NA
J gene: TRBJ2-3
CDR3 length: 13
V gene: TRBV14
CDR3 DNA: TGTGCCAGCAGCCAAGTCCTCAGAGATACGCAGTATTTT
CDR3 protein: CASSQVLRDTQYF

clone size: NA
D gene: TRBD1
J gene: TRBJ2-7
CDR3 length: 14
V gene: TRBV5-1
CDR3 DNA: TGCGCCAGCAGCTTCGGGACAGGGGTGGTCGAGCAGTACTTC
CDR3 protein: CASSFGTGVVEQYF

clone size: NA
D gene: TRBD1
J gene: TRBJ2-7
CDR3 length: 16
V gene: TRBV11-2
CDR3 DNA: TGTGCCAGCAGCCCCGTGTCGGGACAGGGATCCTACGAGCAGTACTTC
CDR3 protein: CASSPVSGQGSYEQYF

clone size: NA
D gene: NA
J gene: TRBJ1-3
CDR3 length: 18
V gene: TRBV5-1
CDR3 DNA: TGCGCCAGCAGCTACTTCGGGGGGACAAATAGCTCTGGAAACACCATATATTTT
CDR3 protein: CASSYFGGTNSSGNTIYF

clone size: NA
D gene: NA
J gene: TRBJ1-1
CDR3 length: 14
V gene: TRBV6-1
CDR3 DNA: TGTGCCAGCAGTGTGTCGGGGTTTAACACTGAAGCTTTCTTT
CDR3 protein: CASSVSGFNTEAFF

clone size: NA
D gene: TRBD1
J gene: TRBJ1-5
CDR3 length: 17
V gene: TRBV7-9
CDR3 DNA: TGTGCCAGCAGCCCCGGCGGACAGGGCAATAGCAATCAGCCCCAGCATTTT
CDR3 protein: CASSPGGQGNSNQPQHF

clone size: NA
D gene: NA
J gene: TRBJ2-2
CDR3 length: 15
V gene: TRBV18
CDR3 DNA: TGTGCCAGCTCACCACTGCAGGGTGGAACCGGGGAGCTGTTTTTT
CDR3 protein: CASSPLQGGTGELFF

clone size: once
D gene: TRBD1
J gene: TRBJ1-2
CDR3 length: 13
V gene: TRBV5-6
CDR3 DNA: TGTGCCAGCAGCTTGGCAGGGGGCTATGGCTACACCTTC
CDR3 protein: CASSLAGGYGYTF

clone size: NA
D gene: NA
J gene: TRBJ1-5
CDR3 length: 16
V gene: TRBV19
CDR3 DNA: TGTGCCAGTAGTATCCACCCGACTGGGATCGGACAACCCCAGCATTTT
CDR3 protein: CASSIHPTGIGQPQHF

clone size: NA
D gene: NA
J gene: TRBJ2-7
CDR3 length: 15
V gene: TRBV6-5
CDR3 DNA: TGTGCCAGCAGTCCGAGCAGCAGGGCCTCCTACGAGCAGTACTTC
CDR3 protein: CASSPSSRASYEQYF

clone size: NA
D gene: TRBD1
J gene: TRBJ2-1
CDR3 length: 14
V gene: TRBV7-8
CDR3 DNA: TGTGCCAGCAGCTCGGGACAGGGCGTCGATGAGCAGTTCTTC
CDR3 protein: CASSSGQGVDEQFF

clone size: NA
D gene: NA
J gene: TRBJ1-2
CDR3 length: 14
V gene: TRBV6-5
CDR3 DNA: TGTGCCAGCACCCCAAGGGGCGGAACCTATGGCTACACCTTC
CDR3 protein: CASTPRGGTYGYTF

clone size: once
D gene: NA
J gene: TRBJ2-7
CDR3 length: 14
V gene: TRBV5-1
CDR3 DNA: TGCGCCAGCAGCTCCAGGTCTAACGGCTACGAGCAGTACTTC
CDR3 protein: CASSSRSNGYEQYF

clone size: NA
D gene: TRBD1
J gene: TRBJ2-7
CDR3 length: 16
V gene: TRBV5-1
CDR3 DNA: TGCGCCAGCAGCTTGGTGCCCCACAGGGGAACCTACGAGCAGTACTTC
CDR3 protein: CASSLVPHRGTYEQYF

clone size: NA
D gene: NA
J gene: TRBJ2-1
CDR3 length: 13
V gene: TRBV28
CDR3 DNA: TGTGCCAGCAGTTCCGGGTGGGTCAATGAGCAGTTCTTC
CDR3 protein: CASSSGWVNEQFF